This paragraph covers one T cell receptor beta chain sequence. Its specificity is unknown. The sorted regulatory T cells were CD4+, CD25-high and CD127-low, with genomic DNA sequenced. The data belong to a study of regulatory and conventional T cells in RAG deficiency. Germline V gene lookup returns CDR1 WNHNN and CDR2 SYGVQD (reference sequence). V gave up 2 bases and J gave up 7 bases, with 14 bases separating them. The CDR3 sequence is 14 residues long. Study-wide results and limits: Compared with controls, unique Treg TCR beta sequences dropped roughly 100-fold in Omenn syndrome and CID/AS.

Sequencing was performed with immunoSEQ multiplex PCR; in TCRdb, only in-frame clones are kept and a portion is missing. The data show more than 9,500 clones, approximately 95% seen once. The same data also contributed to another study, on regulatory T cells. Per that study: The PCR used 52 TRBV and 13 TRBJ primers.

Source material: CD127- CD25+ CD4+ Tregs sorted from blood. The origin of this receptor is a human donor in good health. The chain uses TRBV10-1 and TRBJ1-1; a possible D gene is TRBD1 (5 bases). This CDR3 is CASSESERQGEAFF. CDR3 nucleotides: TGCGCCAGCAGTGAGAGTGAACGTCAGGGTGAAGCTTTCTTT.